Listed below are T cell receptor beta chains from one sample, sequenced in a study of T cells after yellow fever vaccination. A single record per CDR3 protein comes from TCRdb applying MiXCR to the 5' RACE reads. This sample has 500,000 to 650,000 distinct CDR3 sequences, with roughly a sixth found just once. This sample comprised PBMCs, obtained roughly 5 days after the first yellow fever vaccination. The receptor set was obtained from a man aged 18 to 29 who received the YFV17D yellow fever vaccine. The CDR3 runs from the conserved cysteine through the conserved F or W. Fields, in order: clone size, D gene, J gene, V gene, CDR3 protein, CDR3 DNA. The D gene is left open where the match is weak. The listing skips clone size in some rows; elsewhere it reads once, few, many or a size class.

>-|TRBD1|TRBJ2-7|TRBV7-3
CASSFKGADEQYF
TGTGCCAGCAGCTTCAAGGGGGCGGACGAGCAGTACTTC
>-|-|TRBJ1-3|TRBV12-3/TRBV12-4
CASPLISYSGNTIYF
TGTGCCAGCCCGTTAATCTCCTACTCTGGAAACACCATATATTTT
>-|-|TRBJ2-1|TRBV4-2
CASSQNWGTSGGQFF
TGTGCCAGCAGCCAAAACTGGGGGACTTCAGGTGGGCAGTTCTTC
>-|TRBD1|TRBJ2-5|TRBV6-5
CASSNPGQTRETQYF
TGTGCCAGCAGTAACCCGGGACAGACGAGGGAGACCCAGTACTTC
>few|-|TRBJ1-4|TRBV5-1
CASSQFGAWDFNEKLFF
TGCGCCAGCAGCCAATTTGGGGCGTGGGACTTCAATGAAAAACTGTTTTTT
>-|-|TRBJ2-2|TRBV18
CASSPAGTVTGELFF
TGTGCCAGCTCACCGGCAGGGACCGTAACCGGGGAGCTGTTTTTT
>few|TRBD1|TRBJ2-3|TRBV20-1
CSASRRDRGADTQYF
TGCAGTGCTAGCCGCCGGGACAGGGGGGCAGATACGCAGTATTTT
>-|TRBD1|TRBJ2-3|TRBV4-2
CASSLGQGIHLDTQYF
TGTGCCAGCAGCCTAGGACAGGGGATTCATTTGGATACGCAGTATTTT
>few|TRBD1|TRBJ1-2|TRBV4-1
CASSQLDRAYGYTF
TGCGCCAGCAGCCAACTAGACAGGGCCTATGGCTACACCTTC
>few|-|TRBJ2-2|TRBV4-1
CASSQKTGEFAGELFF
TGCGCCAGCAGCCAAAAGACAGGTGAATTCGCCGGGGAGCTGTTTTTT
>few|-|TRBJ2-3|TRBV3-1
CASCQEELQDYTDTQYF
TGTGCCTCCTGCCAAGAAGAATTACAGGACTACACAGATACGCAGTATTTT
>-|-|TRBJ1-6|TRBV20-1
CSAPRANSPLHF
TGCAGTGCTCCCAGAGCTAATTCACCCCTCCACTTT
>-|-|TRBJ2-5|TRBV6-1
CASNPSNGETQYF
TGTGCCAGCAACCCTAGTAATGGAGAGACCCAGTACTTC
>-|-|TRBJ1-5|TRBV6-5
CASSYFQGDQPQHF
TGTGCCAGCAGTTACTTCCAGGGTGATCAGCCCCAGCATTTT
>many|TRBD1|TRBJ1-4|TRBV12-3/TRBV12-4
CASSRTGFSKKLFF
TGTGCCAGCAGCCGGACAGGGTTTAGTAAAAAACTGTTTTTT
>-|TRBD1|TRBJ1-4|TRBV28
CASTLTGTANEKLFF
TGTGCCAGCACCCTAACCGGGACAGCTAATGAAAAACTGTTTTTT
>few|-|TRBJ2-3|TRBV6-4
CASSFTGTMSTDTQYF
TGTGCCAGCAGTTTCACAGGGACTATGAGCACAGATACGCAGTATTTT
>-|TRBD2|TRBJ2-3|TRBV7-2
CASSSDRTSGLTDTQYF
TGTGCCAGCAGCTCGGATCGGACTAGCGGTCTCACAGATACGCAGTATTTT
>few|TRBD1|TRBJ2-7|TRBV18
CASSPSTGQDGAYEQYF
TGTGCCAGCTCACCTTCCACAGGACAGGATGGGGCCTACGAGCAGTACTTC